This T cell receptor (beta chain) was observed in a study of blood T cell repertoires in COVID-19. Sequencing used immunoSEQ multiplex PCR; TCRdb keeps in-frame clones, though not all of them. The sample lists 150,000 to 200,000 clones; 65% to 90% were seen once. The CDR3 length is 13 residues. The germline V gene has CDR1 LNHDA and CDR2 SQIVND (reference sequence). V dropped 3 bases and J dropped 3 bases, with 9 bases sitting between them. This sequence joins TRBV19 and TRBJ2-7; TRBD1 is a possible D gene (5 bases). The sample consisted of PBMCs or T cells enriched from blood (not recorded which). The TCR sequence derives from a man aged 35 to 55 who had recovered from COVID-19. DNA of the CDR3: TGTGCCAGTAGTATCCAGGGTGTCTACGAGCAGTACTTC. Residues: CASSIQGVYEQYF.